This TCR beta chain is from a study of vaccination effects on CD4 cells after COVID-19 (dated by TCRdb to the early 2020s). Background for the entire study: Post-vaccine samples across the study were collected a median of 72 days after the second dose, with a range of 14 to 241. The study compared SARS-CoV-2 spike-specific CD4+ TCR repertoires before and after mRNA vaccination in COVID-19 convalescent patients and infection-naive vaccine recipients. A total of over nine COVID-19 convalescent patients and a handful of SARS-CoV-2-naive healthy vaccine recipients were included in the full study. In the study, cultures from other donors were sequenced using the Oncomine TCR Beta short-read assay on an Illumina iSeq 100.

The library was built by means of the immunoSEQ multiplex PCR assay. DNA from the cultured, isolated CD4+ T cells was subjected to TCR beta CDR3 sequencing. Per the original workflow: Non-productive TCR sequences were discarded, and reads were trimmed to the CDR3 region, with only CDR3s of 7 or more amino acids retained. The MANAFEST web app was used to pick out antigen-specific clonotypes by comparing their expansion in peptide wells with that in reference cultures. To count as positive, a clone had to show expansion at FDR<0.05 compared with the reference and with all other wells, an odds ratio above 5, and a frequency above 0.1% in two replicate wells. A clonotype was called cross-reactive if it was significantly expanded both in SARS-CoV-2 spike wells and in at least one common cold coronavirus spike condition. Using the stringdist R package, CDR3 similarity was measured by Levenshtein distance, and unrooted trees were constructed with ape in R 3.6.1. Not all clones reach the TCRdb copy of this immuneACCESS table, which keeps in-frame sequences only. Checked studies attribute under half of the gap to unresolved V genes and leave the rest unexplained. V and J calls and clone size are given by that table; D and trimming were obtained from the DNA. This sample is represented by about 27,000 clones; 83% of them were singletons. The ten top clones hold approximately 1.5% of the sample.

Summary of the overall study and its limitations: Marked clonal contraction was observed in both infection-induced and vaccine-induced clones at late post-vaccination timepoints, consistent with waning T cell responses. Among healthy vaccine recipients, nearly all vaccine-induced clones were SARS-CoV-2 mono-reactive, and only 1 of 255 was cross-reactive with common cold coronaviruses. The study was limited by a small number of convalescent patients and lacked early post-infection timepoints.

Based on the germline V gene, the CDR1 and CDR2 sequences are SGHDN and FVKESK. V loses 6 bases, J loses 4 bases, and the germline ends lie 12 bases apart. From the cysteine up to the phenylalanine, the CDR3 has a length of 13 residues. Left in the record is the CDR3 DNA by itself, 39 bases read in frame from the first base. In the ViraFEST assay, PBMC were stimulated with viral peptide pools, and TCR sequencing was then used to find antigen-specific CD4+ T cell clonotypes based on their expansion. After approximately 11 days of culture, CD4+ T cells were isolated with the EasySep CD4+ T cell isolation kit. Each participant received two doses of an mRNA SARS-CoV-2 vaccine, either BNT162b2 or mRNA-1273. None of the healthy vaccine recipients had a prior SARS-CoV-2 infection, which was confirmed by nucleocapsid antibody tests that came back negative both before and after vaccination. Some 2 million PBMC per well were cultured in IMDM with 5% human AB serum, 9 to 10 IU/ml IL-2 and gentamicin, plus 10 ug/ml peptides. On days 3 and 7, half of the culture medium was replaced with fresh IL-2-containing medium. Each peptide stimulation condition was cultured in triplicate wells unless otherwise noted. Using Ficoll-Paque Plus gradient centrifugation, PBMC were separated from whole blood and then either used fresh or cryopreserved at -140C. The spike proteins of SARS-CoV-2 and of the common cold coronaviruses HCoV-NL63, HCoV-OC43 and HCoV-229E were spanned by overlapping peptide pools. The QIAamp micro DNA kit was used to extract genomic DNA from the cultured CD4+ T cells.

Note on this clone: Its specific antigen is unknown. Base qualities are missing; no much larger clone stands one base away.

The V gene is TRBV14 and the J gene is TRBJ1-2; a weak D assignment points to TRBD1 (6 bases agree). This TCR came from a human donor who received a COVID-19 vaccine. Some clones in this sample may be carry-over from other donors' samples. The specimen comprised CD4+ T cells from PBMCs cultured with HCoV-NL63 spike peptides, sampled after COVID-19 vaccination. The cell subset or site label here, explained by the study, means: HCoV-NL63 spike overlapping peptide pool stimulation. In nucleotides, the sequence is TGTGCCAGCAGTAGGGGGACCACCTATGGCTACACCTTC. This codes for CASSRGTTYGYTF. Extended through the reference TRBV14 and TRBJ1-2 proteins, this CDR3 yields the full variable domain: EAGVTQFPSHSVIEKGQTVTLRCDPISGHDNLYWYRRVMGKEIKFLLHFVKESKQDESGMPNNRFLAERTGGTYSTLKVQPAELEDSGVYFCASSRGTTYGYTFGSGTRLTVV.